These T cell receptor beta chains were read from a single sample in a study of neurological immune-mediated disorders. TCRdb analysed the 5' RACE reads with MiXCR anew, one entry per CDR3 protein. The data show tens of thousands of distinct CDR3 sequences, about 9.4% seen once. The sample comprised PBMCs. The receptors shown here come from a man aged 35-49 years in good health. Each CDR3 is given with its conserved first and last residue. The D gene is left open where the match is weak. Size tells how often a clone was seen (once, few, many) or the class of an expanded clone, and some rows leave it out.

clone_size d_call j_call v_call cdr3_nt cdr3_aa
many NA TRBJ2-1 TRBV11-2 TGTGCCAGCAGCTTATCGGCCTTCCCCAAGGAGCAGTTCTTC CASSLSAFPKEQFF
NA NA TRBJ1-4 TRBV20-1 TGCAGTGCGACCCCTGAGGGGGTAGGTAATGAAAACCTGTTTTTT CSATPEGVGNENLFF
NA NA TRBJ2-3 TRBV28 TGTGCCAGCACTGATAACCGACTCAACACAGATACGCAGTATTTT CASTDNRLNTDTQYF
NA TRBD2 TRBJ2-7 TRBV7-9 TGTGCCAGCAGCTCTCGGGACTACTCCTACGAGCAGTACTTC CASSSRDYSYEQYF
many NA TRBJ2-7 TRBV14 TGTGCCAGCAGCCCGGACTCCTCCTACGAGCAGTACTTC CASSPDSSYEQYF
many NA TRBJ2-2 TRBV3-1 TGTGCCAGCAGCCTCCAGGTCGGGGAGCTGTTTTTT CASSLQVGELFF
NA NA TRBJ1-5 TRBV20-1 TGCAGTGCTAGAGATCTGGGTCAGCCCCTGCATTTT CSARDLGQPLHF
many TRBD2 TRBJ2-3 TRBV28 TGTGCCAGCCACCGCGGGAGGGCCTCATATGATACGCAGTATTTT CASHRGRASYDTQYF
many NA TRBJ2-7 TRBV28 TGTGCCAGCAGCCTGTTGACAGTTCGAGCCTACGAGCAGTACTTC CASSLLTVRAYEQYF
many TRBD2 TRBJ2-5 TRBV29-1 TGCAGCGTTGAAGGACTAGCGGAAGAGACCCAGTACTTC CSVEGLAEETQYF
many TRBD2 TRBJ2-7 TRBV3-1 TGTGCCAGCAGCCCCCTGGGGGGGATGTACGAGCAGTACTTC CASSPLGGMYEQYF
many TRBD1 TRBJ1-2 TRBV4-1 TGCGCCAGCAGCCAAGAAGTTACCGGGACAGGGCAGTCGAGTGGCTACACCTTC CASSQEVTGTGQSSGYTF
many NA TRBJ2-3 TRBV12-3/TRBV12-4 TGTGCCAGCACCTGGGGCTTTAGCGTTGGAGATACGCAGTATTTT CASTWGFSVGDTQYF
many TRBD1 TRBJ2-2 TRBV5-6 TGTGCCAGCAGCCCGGCGGGACAGGGGAACACCGGGGAGCTGTTTTTT CASSPAGQGNTGELFF
many NA TRBJ1-1 TRBV6-5 TGTGCCAGCTCCGGACGGAACACTGAAGCTTTCTTT CASSGRNTEAFF
many NA TRBJ1-1 TRBV6-5 TGTGCCAGCAGTTACTCCGAGGGGATAACAGAAAACACTGAAGCTTTCTTT CASSYSEGITENTEAFF
NA TRBD1 TRBJ1-1 TRBV28 TGTGCCAGCAGCTATGGCGGACAGGGGACCGAAGCTTTCTTT CASSYGGQGTEAFF
many TRBD2 TRBJ2-5 TRBV5-1 TGCGCCAGCAGCTTGGCCAGCAGCGGGGGGGCATTGAGAGAGACCCAGTACTTC CASSLASSGGALRETQYF
many NA TRBJ1-1 TRBV6-5 TGTGCCAGCGCTAAACCTGGGACCACTGAAGCTTTCTTT CASAKPGTTEAFF
many TRBD1 TRBJ1-4 TRBV10-3 TGTGCCATCAGTGGAGAACCCGGGACAGGGCATGAAAAACTGTTTTTT CAISGEPGTGHEKLFF
many NA TRBJ1-2 TRBV12-3/TRBV12-4 TGTGCCAGCAGTACAGGGACCCCTAACTATGGCTACACCTTC CASSTGTPNYGYTF
many TRBD2 TRBJ2-7 TRBV5-6 TGTGCCAGCAGCTTGGGGCCGGGACTAGCGCTTTCCTACGAGCAGTACTTC CASSLGPGLALSYEQYF
NA TRBD1 TRBJ1-5 TRBV6-6 TGTGCCAGCTCTGTGGACAGGTATAGCAATCAGCCCCAGCATTTT CASSVDRYSNQPQHF
many NA TRBJ2-1 TRBV20-1 TGCAGTGCTAGAGTGGCGGCCCACAATGAGCAGTTCTTC CSARVAAHNEQFF
many NA TRBJ2-1 TRBV3-1 TGTGCCAGCAGCCAAGAAGGCGGCGGGCCTCGAGAGCAGTTCTTC CASSQEGGGPREQFF
many NA TRBJ2-6 TRBV5-5 TGTGCCAGCAGCCGGCCCGAGAGCGCCCCCTCTGGGGCCAACGTCCTGACTTTC CASSRPESAPSGANVLTF
many TRBD2 TRBJ2-1 TRBV4-2 TGTGCCAGCAGCCAGGTCCTGGGTAGCGGGTCCTACAATGAGCAGTTCTTC CASSQVLGSGSYNEQFF
many NA TRBJ1-5 TRBV10-3 TGTGCCATCAGTGAGTCGACGGGGGCACCTCAGCCCCAGCATTTT CAISESTGAPQPQHF
NA TRBD2 TRBJ2-7 TRBV5-1 TGCGCCAGCAGCTTGGGGTCTGCGGGAGGGCCGTACGAGCAGTACTTC CASSLGSAGGPYEQYF
many TRBD2 TRBJ2-2 TRBV4-1 TGCGCCAGCAGCCATATAGGCGGGAGGGAGAACACCGGGGAGCTGTTTTTT CASSHIGGRENTGELFF
many NA TRBJ1-4 TRBV18 TGTGCCAGCTCAGGAGGGACCGCAACTAATGAAAAACTGTTTTTT CASSGGTATNEKLFF
many NA TRBJ2-3 TRBV11-3 TGTGCCAGCAGCTTAGATGGATCCGGATTTCGGGCAGATACGCAGTATTTT CASSLDGSGFRADTQYF
many NA TRBJ2-1 TRBV14 TGTGCCAGCAGCCAATCCGAAGAGCAGTTCTTC CASSQSEEQFF
many NA TRBJ2-5 TRBV7-2 TGTGCCAGCAGCTTAGACGGCGGGAACGGGGAGACCCAGTACTTC CASSLDGGNGETQYF
many NA TRBJ2-5 TRBV20-1 TGCAGTGCTAGTCCCCACACCGGGCCTAAAGAGACCCAGTACTTC CSASPHTGPKETQYF
many NA TRBJ1-2 TRBV12-3/TRBV12-4 TGTGCCAGCAGCCCGGGGGGGGGGCGGGACTATGGCTACACCTTC CASSPGGGRDYGYTF
many NA TRBJ2-1 TRBV5-1 TGCGCCAGCAGCTTGAGGGGGGATGAGCAGTTCTTC CASSLRGDEQFF
many NA TRBJ2-1 TRBV3-1 TGTGCCAGCAGCCCCACCTACAATGAGCAGTTCTTC CASSPTYNEQFF
many NA TRBJ1-5 TRBV10-3 TGTGCCATCAGTGCTGAGCGGATCCAGCCCCAGCATTTT CAISAERIQPQHF
many NA TRBJ2-5 TRBV11-2 TGTGCCAGCAGCAGAGCATGGGGGGTCCAAGAGACCCAGTACTTC CASSRAWGVQETQYF
many TRBD2 TRBJ2-5 TRBV5-6 TGTGCCAGCAGCTTCTACTCGGGGGGAGAGACCCAGTACTTC CASSFYSGGETQYF
many TRBD1 TRBJ2-7 TRBV27 TGTGCCAGCAGTAGTAAAAGACAGGGCTACTCCTACGAGCAGTACTTC CASSSKRQGYSYEQYF
many TRBD1 TRBJ2-3 TRBV6-5 TGTGCCAGCAGTTACGACAGGGGGCTGGATACGCAGTATTTT CASSYDRGLDTQYF
many NA TRBJ2-2 TRBV28 TGTGCCAGCAGTTCCAGGGTGGGCACCGGGGAGCTGTTTTTT CASSSRVGTGELFF
many TRBD1 TRBJ1-2 TRBV24-1 TGTGCCACCAGTGATGGGACAGACTATGGCTACACCTTC CATSDGTDYGYTF
NA NA TRBJ2-7 TRBV5-6 TGTGCCAGCAGCTTGGGCCAGGGGGGTACCTACGAGCAGTACTTC CASSLGQGGTYEQYF
many TRBD2 TRBJ2-5 TRBV5-1 TGCGCCAACGAAGCGGGGGAGCAAGAGACCCAGTACTTC CANEAGEQETQYF
NA TRBD1 TRBJ2-7 TRBV5-5 TGTGCCAGCAGCATACCATTCCGGGACAGGGACTACGAGCAGTACTTC CASSIPFRDRDYEQYF
many NA TRBJ2-3 TRBV3-1 TGTGCCAGCAGCCGCAATCCTACCCCAGATACGCAGTATTTT CASSRNPTPDTQYF
NA NA TRBJ2-2 TRBV5-1 TGCGCCAGCAGCTTGTGGGCTAGCCGACCCGACCGAACGAACACCGGGGAGCTGTTTTTT CASSLWASRPDRTNTGELFF
many NA TRBJ1-4 TRBV5-1 TGCGCCAGCAGCCCCCTCACTACGGCAACTAATGAAAAACTGTTTTTT CASSPLTTATNEKLFF
many NA TRBJ2-5 TRBV28 TGTGCCAGCAGATTTAGGACGGGTCCGGGAGAGACCCAGTACTTC CASRFRTGPGETQYF
many NA TRBJ2-5 TRBV3-1 TGTGCCAGCAGCCAAGTAGTTGGAGAGACCCAGTACTTC CASSQVVGETQYF
medium-sized TRBD2 TRBJ2-5 TRBV20-1 TGCAGTGCCACAAACCGGGGAGGGAAGACCCAGTACTTC CSATNRGGKTQYF
many NA TRBJ2-1 TRBV29-1 TGCAGCGTTGTGGGGCGGGTTGCCAATGAGCAGTTCTTC CSVVGRVANEQFF
NA TRBD1 TRBJ1-2 TRBV19 TGTGCCAGTAGACGAGCAACAGGGGGAGCGTACTATGGCTACACCTTC CASRRATGGAYYGYTF
many TRBD2 TRBJ2-3 TRBV5-1 TGCGCCAGCAGCCTACCCGGGACTAGCGGGGGAGATACGCAGTATTTT CASSLPGTSGGDTQYF
many NA TRBJ1-5 TRBV5-5 TGTGCCAGCAGCTGGAGGGACGGCAATCAGCCCCAGCATTTT CASSWRDGNQPQHF
NA TRBD2 TRBJ2-1 TRBV15 TGTGCCACCAGCATGACTAGCGGGATATACAATGAGCAGTTCTTC CATSMTSGIYNEQFF